Listed here are 21 T cell receptor beta chains from one sample, sequenced in a study of blood T cell repertoires in COVID-19. Clones were read by immunoSEQ multiplex PCR, and TCRdb kept only the in-frame ones, dropping some. The sample has approximately 430,000 clones; roughly 85% are singletons. The sample was peripheral blood. The source of these receptors is a woman aged 30 to 39 with active or convalescent COVID-19.

This sequence joins TRBV5-6 and TRBJ1-1, with D unclear. Germline V gene sequence: CDR1 SGHDT, CDR2 YYEEEE. The CDR3 contains 13 residues. The ends were cut back, 1 base at V and 1 base at J, with 5 bases in the middle. The CDR3 nucleotides read TGTGCCAGCAGCTTGAATAGGAACACTGAAGCTTTCTTT. Residues: CASSLNRNTEAFF.

J is TRBJ2-1 and V is TRBV27, with 10 bases lining up with TRBD2. Trimming removed 6 bases from V and 2 bases from J; junction bases left unmatched: 4. Germline-derived CDR1 and CDR2 are MNHEY and SMNVEV (reference sequence). This CDR3 has 15 amino acids. Written as DNA, the CDR3 is TGTGCCAGCAGCTTTCTAGCGGGGGCCTACAATGAGCAGTTCTTC. Translating gives CASSFLAGAYNEQFF.

The chain combines TRBV6-5 with TRBJ1-4; D gene ambiguous. V was shortened by 5 bases and J by 3 bases, with 10 bases between the two germline ends. Germline CDR1 reads MNHEY; CDR2 reads SVGAGI. This CDR3 comprises 14 residues. The CDR3 reads CASSPEVANEKLFF. Here the CDR3 DNA reads TGTGCCAGCAGTCCGGAGGTGGCTAATGAAAAACTGTTTTTT.

The chain has TRBV27 and TRBJ2-1, with 8 bases fitting TRBD1. The CDR3 loop spans 16 amino acids. V shed 5 bases and J 0 bases; nucleotides not matched to a gene: 6. Looked up from germline, CDR1 is MNHEY and CDR2 is SMNVEV (reference sequence). Here the CDR3 DNA reads TGTGCCAGCAGTCCCCGACAGGGGTTCTCCTACAATGAGCAGTTCTTC. Its protein product is CASSPRQGFSYNEQFF.

The chain couples TRBV10-1 to TRBJ1-2; D not certain. V lost 2 bases, J lost 2 bases, and 6 bases lay in between. The germline gives CDR1 WNHNN, CDR2 SYGVQD (reference sequence). CDR3 length: 13 residues. As DNA, the CDR3 is TGCGCCAGCAGTGAGGATAGAAACTATGGCTACACCTTC. Translated, it gives CASSEDRNYGYTF.

CDR3 in DNA: TGTGCCAGCAGTTACACCGGGGGGGCCGGCAATGAGCAGTTCTTC. As protein: CASSYTGGAGNEQFF. This sequence joins TRBV6-5 and TRBJ2-1; 8 bases align to TRBD2. J lost 6 bases, V lost 2 bases, and 6 bases had no gene match. Germline assignment: CDR1 MNHEY and CDR2 SVGAGI. The CDR3 runs 15 residues.

There are a few counts of this clone. The chain joins TRBV7-2 to TRBJ1-1, with TRBD1 as a possible D gene (5 bases). Germline values: CDR1 SGHTA, CDR2 FQGNSA. Trimming cost V 6 bases and J 1 base, with 15 bases left between them. The CDR3 extends over 15 amino acids. CDR3 nucleotide sequence: TGTGCCAGCAGAGGGCAGGGCGCTGGGAACACTGAAGCTTTCTTT. Translation gives CASRGQGAGNTEAFF.

This sequence joins TRBV13 and TRBJ2-7, with a possible D match to TRBD1 (6 bases). The CDR3 totals 15 residues. In germline, CDR1 is PRHDT, CDR2 FYEKMQ (reference sequence). The V and J ends lost 4 bases and 1 base respectively, with 14 bases between them. CDR3 sequence reads: CASSSSGQLSYEQYF. As DNA, the CDR3 is TGTGCCAGCAGCTCGTCGGGACAACTTTCCTACGAGCAGTACTTC.

The V gene is TRBV11-2, the J gene TRBJ1-2; D possibly corresponds to TRBD1 (6 bases). CDR3 length equals 16 residues. Germline CDR1 is SGHAT and CDR2 is FQNNGV. The V gene lost 1 base and the J gene lost 7 bases, with 19 bases spanning the gap. This CDR3 reads CASSLGVPNRAAGYTF. CDR3 DNA: TGTGCCAGCAGCTTAGGTGTTCCTAACAGGGCTGCTGGCTACACCTTC.

The V gene is TRBV29-1, the J gene TRBJ2-1; D call uncertain. Per germline, CDR1 SQVTM and CDR2 ANQGSEA. V was pared by 7 bases and J by 0 bases, with 13 bases between. The CDR3 runs to 14 residues. CDR3 amino acids: CSAFHLSSYNEQFF. The CDR3 DNA reads as TGCAGCGCTTTTCATCTTAGCTCCTACAATGAGCAGTTCTTC.

The chain joins TRBV2 to TRBJ2-7, with 8 bases identical to TRBD1. In germline, CDR1 is SNHLY, CDR2 FYNNEI. J lost 6 bases, V lost 8 bases, and 6 bases had no gene match. The CDR3 sequence is 12 residues long. CDR3 bases: TGTGCCAGCCGGGCAGGGGGCGGCGAGCAGTACTTC. It specifies CASRAGGGEQYF.

The V call is TRBV30, the J call TRBJ2-1; D is possibly TRBD2 (7 bases). Germline CDR1 and CDR2: GTSNPN and SVGIG (reference sequence). Trimming stripped 5 bases from V and 3 bases from J, with 11 bases between. This CDR3 contains 13 residues. The DNA for the CDR3 is TGTGCCTGGGGGGGCGGGAGCTACAATGAGCAGTTCTTC. As protein: CAWGGGSYNEQFF.

This chain's CDR3 is CASQGGYEQYF. CDR3 sequence (DNA): TGTGCCAGCCAGGGCGGCTACGAGCAGTACTTC. The V gene is TRBV2, the J gene TRBJ2-7; D may be TRBD1 (5 bases). The CDR3 consists of 11 residues. From germline, CDR1 is SNHLY and CDR2 FYNNEI. With 8 bases removed from V and 3 bases from J, the gap between germline ends came to 8 bases.

V gene TRBV27 combines with J gene TRBJ1-2; 7 bases are shared with TRBD1. Germline V gene sequence: CDR1 MNHEY, CDR2 SMNVEV (reference sequence). This CDR3 comprises 15 residues. V was pared by 5 bases and J by 0 bases, with 6 bases of the junction left unmatched. The CDR3 spells CASSHRDRSNYGYTF. The CDR3 DNA is TGTGCCAGCAGTCACCGGGACAGATCTAACTATGGCTACACCTTC.

CDR3 residues: CASSQTLGYGYTF. The CDR3 region has the DNA TGTGCCAGCAGTCAGACCCTAGGCTATGGCTACACCTTC. The chain combines TRBV6-5 with TRBJ1-2, with D hard to call. CDR1 is MNHEY, CDR2 SVGAGI, per germline. The V end was cut by 5 bases, the J end by 4 bases, with 11 bases between. This CDR3 has 13 amino acids.

This chain links TRBV5-6 with TRBJ1-6, with D uncertain. The CDR3 runs to 15 residues. Germline assignment: CDR1 SGHDT and CDR2 YYEEEE. V lost 4 bases, J lost 4 bases, and 12 bases lay in between. The CDR3 sequence is CASSKPGSYNSPLHF. The CDR3 nucleotides read TGTGCCAGCAGCAAGCCCGGGAGTTATAATTCACCCCTCCACTTT.

V usage is TRBV11-2 and J usage is TRBJ2-7; D unresolved. Germline values: CDR1 SGHAT, CDR2 FQNNGV. This CDR3 has 15 residues. Trimming left V 0 bases short and J 2 bases short, with 11 bases between. CDR3 sequence reads: CASSLDLAATYEQYF. CDR3 in DNA: TGTGCCAGCAGCTTAGATTTGGCTGCAACCTACGAGCAGTACTTC.

V is TRBV5-5 and J is TRBJ2-3; 11 nucleotides agree with TRBD2. Per germline, CDR1 SGHKS and CDR2 YYEKEE (reference sequence). V lost 0 bases and J lost 4; bases outside the gene matches: 7. The CDR3 totals 17 residues. CDR3 sequence (DNA): TGTGCCAGCAGCTTGGGACTAGCGGGGTGGGGCGCAGATACGCAGTATTTT. It encodes CASSLGLAGWGADTQYF.

The V and J genes are TRBV9 and TRBJ2-1; 9 positions agree with TRBD2. Germline trimming cut 0 bases from V and 0 bases from J; bases unmatched to any gene: 7. The CDR3 spans 18 residues. Germline assignment: CDR1 SGDLS and CDR2 YYNGEE. CDR3 coding DNA: TGTGCCAGCAGCGTAGGAGGCGCGGGGGGGAGCTCCTACAATGAGCAGTTCTTC. Translating gives CASSVGGAGGSSYNEQFF.

The rearrangement joins TRBV2 to TRBJ1-3; 8 bases line up with TRBD1. V lost 5 bases and J lost 0; bases outside the gene matches: 6. The CDR3 length is 16 residues. Looked up from germline, CDR1 is SNHLY and CDR2 is FYNNEI. The CDR3 here is CASSLQQGDSGNTIYF. The DNA for the CDR3 is TGTGCCAGCAGTCTTCAACAGGGGGACTCTGGAAACACCATATATTTT. The full variable domain, rest sourced from reference TRBV2 and TRBJ1-3, is EPEVTQTPSHQVTQMGQEVILRCVPISNHLYFYWYRQILGQKVEFLVSFYNNEISEKSEIFDDQFSVERPDGSNFTLKIRSTKLEDSAMYFCASSLQQGDSGNTIYFGEGSWLTVV.

The chain links TRBV18 to TRBJ1-6; the D is unclear. Trimming pared 3 bases from V and 5 bases from J, leaving 11 bases between. Germline V gene data show CDR1 as KGHSH and CDR2 as LQKENI. This CDR3 has 15 residues. The CDR3 loop reads CASSPKTADNSPLHF. Written as DNA, the CDR3 is TGTGCCAGCTCACCCAAGACGGCGGATAATTCACCCCTCCACTTT.